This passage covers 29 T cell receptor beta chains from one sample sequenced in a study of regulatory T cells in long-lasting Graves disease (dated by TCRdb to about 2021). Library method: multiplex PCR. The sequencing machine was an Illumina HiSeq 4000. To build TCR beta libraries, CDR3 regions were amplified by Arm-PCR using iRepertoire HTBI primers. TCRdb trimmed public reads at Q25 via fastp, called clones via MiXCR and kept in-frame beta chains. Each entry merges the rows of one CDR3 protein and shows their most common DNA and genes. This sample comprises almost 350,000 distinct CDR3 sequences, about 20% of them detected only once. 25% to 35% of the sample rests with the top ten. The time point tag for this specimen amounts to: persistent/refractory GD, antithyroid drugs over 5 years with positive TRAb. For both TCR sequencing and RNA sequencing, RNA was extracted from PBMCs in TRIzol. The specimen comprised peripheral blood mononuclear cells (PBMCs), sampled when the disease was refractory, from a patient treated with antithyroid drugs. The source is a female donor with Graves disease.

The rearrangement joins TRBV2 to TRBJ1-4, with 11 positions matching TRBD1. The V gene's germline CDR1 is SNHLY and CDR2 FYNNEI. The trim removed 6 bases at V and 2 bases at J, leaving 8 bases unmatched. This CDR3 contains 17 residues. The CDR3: CASRDRGLYGTNEKLFF. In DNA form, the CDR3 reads TGTGCCAGCAGGGACAGGGGGCTGTACGGGACTAATGAAAAACTGTTTTTT.

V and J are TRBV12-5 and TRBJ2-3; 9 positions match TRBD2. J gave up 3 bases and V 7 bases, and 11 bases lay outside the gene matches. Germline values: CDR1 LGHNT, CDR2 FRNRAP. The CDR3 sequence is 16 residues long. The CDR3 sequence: CASERSAGGPTDTQYF. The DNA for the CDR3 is TGTGCTAGTGAACGGTCCGCGGGGGGGCCAACAGATACGCAGTATTTT.

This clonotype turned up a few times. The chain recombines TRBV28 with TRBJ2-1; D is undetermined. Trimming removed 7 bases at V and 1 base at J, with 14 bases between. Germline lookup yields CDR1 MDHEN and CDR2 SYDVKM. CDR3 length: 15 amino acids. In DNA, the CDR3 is TGTGCCAGCAAAGACGTCTCCTCTTCCTACAATGAGCAGTTCTTC. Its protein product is CASKDVSSSYNEQFF.

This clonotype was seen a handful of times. CDR3 nucleotides: TGTGCCAGCTCACCACAAACAGGGAGAGGCGCCTATGGCTACACCTTC. Its protein product is CASSPQTGRGAYGYTF. The rearrangement joins TRBV18 to TRBJ1-2, with D possibly being TRBD1 (6 bases). CDR3 length: 16 amino acids. Between the trimmed V and J ends, which lost 1 base and 4 bases, there was a span of 16 bases. Germline values: CDR1 KGHSH, CDR2 LQKENI.

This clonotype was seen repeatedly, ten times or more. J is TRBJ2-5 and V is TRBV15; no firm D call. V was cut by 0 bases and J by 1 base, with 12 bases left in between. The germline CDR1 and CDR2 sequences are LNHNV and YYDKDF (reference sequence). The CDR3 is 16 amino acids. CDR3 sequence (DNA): TGTGCCACCAGCAGAGATCATCGGCTAACCCAAGAGACCCAGTACTTC. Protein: CATSRDHRLTQETQYF.

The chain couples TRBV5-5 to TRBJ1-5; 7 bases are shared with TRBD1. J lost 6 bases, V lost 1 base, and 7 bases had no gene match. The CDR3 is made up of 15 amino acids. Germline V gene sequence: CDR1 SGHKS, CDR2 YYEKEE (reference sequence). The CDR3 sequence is CASSLWGGGGQPQHF. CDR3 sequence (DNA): TGTGCCAGCAGCTTGTGGGGAGGGGGCGGTCAGCCCCAGCATTTT.

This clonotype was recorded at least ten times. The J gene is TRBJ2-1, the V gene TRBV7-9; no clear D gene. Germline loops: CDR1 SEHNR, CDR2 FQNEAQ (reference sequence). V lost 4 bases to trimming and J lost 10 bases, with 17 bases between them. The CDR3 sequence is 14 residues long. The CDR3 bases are TGTGCCAGCAGCTCCGCCTACCAAAATCCCGAGCAGTTCTTC. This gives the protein CASSSAYQNPEQFF.

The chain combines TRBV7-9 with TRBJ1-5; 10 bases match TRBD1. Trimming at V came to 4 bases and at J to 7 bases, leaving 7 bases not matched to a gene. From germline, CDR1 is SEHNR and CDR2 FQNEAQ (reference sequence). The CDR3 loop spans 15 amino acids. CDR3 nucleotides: TGTGCCAGCAGCTCCCAAGGGACAGGGGAACAGCCCCAGCATTTT. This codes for CASSSQGTGEQPQHF.

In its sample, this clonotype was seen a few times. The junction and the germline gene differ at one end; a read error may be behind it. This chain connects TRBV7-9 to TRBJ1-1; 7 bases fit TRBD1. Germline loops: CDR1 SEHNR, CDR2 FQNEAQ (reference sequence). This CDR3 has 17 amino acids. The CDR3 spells CAGSLPFNRGSNTEAFF. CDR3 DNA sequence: TGTGCCGGCAGCTTGCCCTTTAACAGGGGATCGAACACTGAAGCTTTCTTT. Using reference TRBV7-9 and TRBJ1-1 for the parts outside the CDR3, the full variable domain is DTGVSQNPRHKITKRGQNVTFRCDPISEHNRLYWYRQTLGQGPEFLTYFQNEAQLEKSRLLSDRFSAERPKGSFSTLEIQRTEQGDSAMYLCAGSLPFNRGSNTEAFFGQGTRLTVV.

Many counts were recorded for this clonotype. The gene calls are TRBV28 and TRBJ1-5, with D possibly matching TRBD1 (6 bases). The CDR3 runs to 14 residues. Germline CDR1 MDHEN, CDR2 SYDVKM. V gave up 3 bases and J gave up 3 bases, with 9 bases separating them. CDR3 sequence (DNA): TGTGCCAGCAGTTTCGGACAGCCCAATCAGCCCCAGCATTTT. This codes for CASSFGQPNQPQHF. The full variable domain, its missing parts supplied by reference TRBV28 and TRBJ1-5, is DVKVTQSSRYLVKRTGEKVFLECVQDMDHENMFWYRQDPGLGLRLIYFSYDVKMKEKGDIPEGYSVSREKKERFSLILESASTNQTSMYLCASSFGQPNQPQHFGDGTRLSIL.

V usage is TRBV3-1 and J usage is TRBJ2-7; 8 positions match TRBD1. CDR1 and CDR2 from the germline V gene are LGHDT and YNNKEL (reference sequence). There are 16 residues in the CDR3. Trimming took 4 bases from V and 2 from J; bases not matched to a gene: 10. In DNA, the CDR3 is TGTGCCAGCAGCCGATCGCACAGGGGGATCCCCTACGAGCAGTACTTC. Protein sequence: CASSRSHRGIPYEQYF.

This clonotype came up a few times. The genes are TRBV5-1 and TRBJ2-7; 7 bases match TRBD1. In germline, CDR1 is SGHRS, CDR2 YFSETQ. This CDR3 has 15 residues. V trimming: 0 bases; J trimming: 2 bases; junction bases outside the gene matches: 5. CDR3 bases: TGCGCCAGCAGCTTGGCCCTAGGACAGGCCTACGAGCAGTACTTC. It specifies CASSLALGQAYEQYF.

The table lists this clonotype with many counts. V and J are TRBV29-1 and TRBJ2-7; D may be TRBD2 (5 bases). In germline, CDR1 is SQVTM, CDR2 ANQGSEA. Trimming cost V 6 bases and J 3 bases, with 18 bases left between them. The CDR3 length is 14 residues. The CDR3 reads CSVVDFPTRYEQYF. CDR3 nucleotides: TGCAGCGTGGTGGACTTTCCCACCCGCTACGAGCAGTACTTC.

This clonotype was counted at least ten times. CDR3 DNA sequence: TGTGCCAGCAGTTTACGGACAGGGACCGGGGAGCTGTTTTTT. Its translation is CASSLRTGTGELFF. The chain is built from TRBV12-3 or TRBV12-4 and TRBJ2-2; TRBD1 agrees at 8 bases. Unmatched junction bases numbered 1, after V lost 2 bases and J lost 5 bases. The CDR3 is 14 amino acids.

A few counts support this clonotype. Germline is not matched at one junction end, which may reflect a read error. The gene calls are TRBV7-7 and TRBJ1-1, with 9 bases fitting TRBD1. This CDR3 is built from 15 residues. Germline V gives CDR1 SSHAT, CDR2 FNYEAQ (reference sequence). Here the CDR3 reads CASSLWGQGNTEAFF. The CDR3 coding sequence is TGTGCTAGCAGCTTATGGGGACAGGGGAACACTGAAGCTTTCTTT.

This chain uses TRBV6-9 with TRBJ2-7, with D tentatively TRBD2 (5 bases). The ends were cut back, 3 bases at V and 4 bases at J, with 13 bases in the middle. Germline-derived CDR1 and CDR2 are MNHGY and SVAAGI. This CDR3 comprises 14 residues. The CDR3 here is CASSYSEAVYEQYF. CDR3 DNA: TGTGCCAGCAGTTACTCCGAAGCGGTGTACGAGCAGTACTTC.

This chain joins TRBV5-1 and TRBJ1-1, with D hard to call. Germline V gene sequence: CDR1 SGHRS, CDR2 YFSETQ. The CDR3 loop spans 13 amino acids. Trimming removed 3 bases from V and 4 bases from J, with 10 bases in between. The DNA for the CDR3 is TGCGCCAGCAGCTCGGGATTGAGCACTGAAGCTTTCTTT. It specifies CASSSGLSTEAFF.

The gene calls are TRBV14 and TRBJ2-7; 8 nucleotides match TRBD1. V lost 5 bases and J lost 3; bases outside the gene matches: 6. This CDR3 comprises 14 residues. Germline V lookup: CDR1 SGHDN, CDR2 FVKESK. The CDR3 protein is CASSSRQGFYEQYF. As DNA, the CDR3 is TGTGCCAGCAGCTCAAGACAGGGGTTCTACGAGCAGTACTTC.

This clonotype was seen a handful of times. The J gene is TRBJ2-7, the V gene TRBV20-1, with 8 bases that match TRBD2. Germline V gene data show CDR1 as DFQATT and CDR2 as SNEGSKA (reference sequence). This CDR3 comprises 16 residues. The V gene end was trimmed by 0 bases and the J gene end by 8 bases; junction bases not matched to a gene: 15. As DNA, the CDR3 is TGCAGTGCTAGAGATTCCGACCTCGGTAGCGGGGATAAGCAGTACTTC. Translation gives CSARDSDLGSGDKQYF.

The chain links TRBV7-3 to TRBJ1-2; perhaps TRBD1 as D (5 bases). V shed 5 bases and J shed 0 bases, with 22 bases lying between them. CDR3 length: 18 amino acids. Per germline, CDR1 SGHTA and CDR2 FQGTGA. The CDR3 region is CASSPYPFRGAANYGYTF. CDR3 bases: TGTGCCAGCAGCCCCTACCCTTTCCGGGGCGCAGCTAACTATGGCTACACCTTC.

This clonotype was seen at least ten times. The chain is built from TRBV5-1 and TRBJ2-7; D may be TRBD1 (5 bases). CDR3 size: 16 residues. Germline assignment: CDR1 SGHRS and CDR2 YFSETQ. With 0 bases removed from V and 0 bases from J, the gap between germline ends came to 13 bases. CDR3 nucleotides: TGCGCCAGCAGCTTGGGTGGCAGGGAAAGCTCCTACGAGCAGTACTTC. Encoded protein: CASSLGGRESSYEQYF.

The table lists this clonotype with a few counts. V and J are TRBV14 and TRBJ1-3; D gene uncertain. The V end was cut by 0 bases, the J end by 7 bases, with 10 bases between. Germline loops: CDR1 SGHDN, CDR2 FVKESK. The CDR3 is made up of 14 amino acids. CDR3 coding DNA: TGTGCCAGCAGCCAAGAAATCGACGGCAACACCATATATTTT. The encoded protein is CASSQEIDGNTIYF.

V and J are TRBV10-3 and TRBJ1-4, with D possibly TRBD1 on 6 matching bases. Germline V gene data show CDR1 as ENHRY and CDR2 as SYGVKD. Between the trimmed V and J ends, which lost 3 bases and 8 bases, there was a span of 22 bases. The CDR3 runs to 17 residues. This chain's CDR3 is CAISESVGDIISEKLFF. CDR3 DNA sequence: TGTGCCATCAGTGAAAGTGTGGGGGACATAATTTCCGAAAAACTGTTTTTT.

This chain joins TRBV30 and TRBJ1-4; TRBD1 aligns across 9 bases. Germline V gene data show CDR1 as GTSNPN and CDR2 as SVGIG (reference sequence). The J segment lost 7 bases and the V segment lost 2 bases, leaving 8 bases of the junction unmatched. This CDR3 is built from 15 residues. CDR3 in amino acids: CAWSILGQGLEKLFF. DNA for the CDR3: TGTGCCTGGAGTATATTGGGACAGGGTCTTGAAAAACTGTTTTTT.

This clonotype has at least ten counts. CDR3 nucleotide sequence: TGTGCCAGCAGCCCAGTCGACAGGGCGTACCAAGAGACCCAGTACTTC. Residues: CASSPVDRAYQETQYF. V gene TRBV11-1 combines with J gene TRBJ2-5; 7 bases line up with TRBD1. Per the germline V gene, CDR1 is SGHAT and CDR2 is FQDESV (reference sequence). Unmatched junction bases numbered 9, after V lost 5 bases and J lost 0 bases. The CDR3 has 16 residues.

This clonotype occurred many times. CDR3 sequence (DNA): TGTGCCAGCAGTGTAAGCGCGGGCCGCTCTGGAAACACCATATATTTT. It encodes CASSVSAGRSGNTIYF. The chain uses TRBV2 and TRBJ1-3; D is uncertain. CDR3 length: 16 amino acids. CDR1 and CDR2 from the germline V gene are SNHLY and FYNNEI. The ends were cut back, 4 bases at V and 0 bases at J, with 13 bases in the middle.

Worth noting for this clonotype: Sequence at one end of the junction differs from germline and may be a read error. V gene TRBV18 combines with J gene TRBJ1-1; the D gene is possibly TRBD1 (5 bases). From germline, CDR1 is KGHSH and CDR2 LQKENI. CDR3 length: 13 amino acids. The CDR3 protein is CASPPGLGTEAFF. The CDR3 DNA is TGTGCCAGCCCACCAGGGTTGGGCACTGAAGCTTTCTTT.

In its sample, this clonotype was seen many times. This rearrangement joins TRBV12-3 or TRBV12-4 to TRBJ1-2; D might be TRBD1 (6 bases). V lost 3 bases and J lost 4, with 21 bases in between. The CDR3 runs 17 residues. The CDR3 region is CASSFGGGAGRAYGYTF. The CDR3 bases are TGTGCCAGCAGTTTTGGGGGCGGGGCAGGGCGCGCCTATGGCTACACCTTC.

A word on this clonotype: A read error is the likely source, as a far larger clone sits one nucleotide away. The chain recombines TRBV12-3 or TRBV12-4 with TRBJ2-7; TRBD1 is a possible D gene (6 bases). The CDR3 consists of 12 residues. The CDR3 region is CATTDSTYERYF. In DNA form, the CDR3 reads TGTGCCACAACGGACAGTACCTACGAGCGGTACTTC.